Sequencing of this T cell receptor (beta chain) was carried out in a study of cytomegalovirus exposure and HLA in healthy donors. Clones were read by immunoSEQ multiplex PCR, and TCRdb kept only the in-frame ones, dropping some. The table shows about 160,000 clones, with less than 90% occurring only once. There are 14 residues in the CDR3. Between the trimmed V and J ends, which lost 1 base and 3 bases, there was a span of 7 bases. The germline V gene has CDR1 LNHDA and CDR2 SQIVND (reference sequence). The chain couples TRBV19 to TRBJ1-5; D is uncertain. This TCR was recovered from a young woman in good health and CMV-seronegative. Sequencing was carried out using PBMCs. The CDR3 reads CASSIGHLNQPQHF. As DNA, the CDR3 is TGTGCCAGTAGTATAGGGCACCTCAATCAGCCCCAGCATTTT.